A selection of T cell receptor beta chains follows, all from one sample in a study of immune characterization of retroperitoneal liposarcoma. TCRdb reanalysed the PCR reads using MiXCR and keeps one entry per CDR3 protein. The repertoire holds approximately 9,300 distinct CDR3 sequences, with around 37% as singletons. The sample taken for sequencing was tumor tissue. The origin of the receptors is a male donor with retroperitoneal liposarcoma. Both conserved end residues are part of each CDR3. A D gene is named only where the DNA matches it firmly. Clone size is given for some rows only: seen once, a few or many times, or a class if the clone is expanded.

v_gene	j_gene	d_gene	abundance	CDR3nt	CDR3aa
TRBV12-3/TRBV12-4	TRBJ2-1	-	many	TGTGCCAGCAGTTTAGAAGGAGCGGAGCAGTTCTTC	CASSLEGAEQFF
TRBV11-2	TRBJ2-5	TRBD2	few	TGTGCCAGCAGCCCGGGACTAGCGGGAGGACAAGAGACCCAGTACTTC	CASSPGLAGGQETQYF
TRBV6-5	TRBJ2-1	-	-	TGTGCCAGCAGTAACCCCGGACTACACAATGAGCAGTTCTTC	CASSNPGLHNEQFF
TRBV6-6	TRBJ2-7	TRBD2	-	TGTGCCAGCAGTTACTCGCCGACTAGCGGTTACAATGAGCAGTACTTC	CASSYSPTSGYNEQYF
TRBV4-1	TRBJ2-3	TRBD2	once	TGTGCCAGCAGCCAAGAACAAACGGCGACCGGGACTAGGGCCGTCGGAGGTACGCAGTATTTT	CASSQEQTATGTRAVGGTQYF
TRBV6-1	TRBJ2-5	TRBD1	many	TGTGCCAGCAGTTCCTACGACAGGGGTGGGGAGACCCAGTACTTC	CASSSYDRGGETQYF
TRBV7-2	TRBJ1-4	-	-	TGTGCCAGCAGCTTAGGATTTAGGGCTTACGAAAAACTGTTTTTT	CASSLGFRAYEKLFF
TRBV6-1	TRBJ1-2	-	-	TGTGCCAGCAGTGAAGTGAGGGTCGGCTATGGCTACACCTTC	CASSEVRVGYGYTF
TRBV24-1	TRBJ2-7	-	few	TGTGCCACCAGTGATCCCCGACGGGAGCAGTACTTC	CATSDPRREQYF
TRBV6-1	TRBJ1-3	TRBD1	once	TGTGCCAGCAGTGAACAGATTCCGGGACAGGGGATCTCTGGAAACACCATATATTTT	CASSEQIPGQGISGNTIYF
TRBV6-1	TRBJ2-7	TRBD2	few	TGTGCCAGCAGTCAGGGCGCGGGGGCCTACGAGCAGTACTTC	CASSQGAGAYEQYF
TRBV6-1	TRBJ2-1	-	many	TGTGCCAGCAGTACCACTGGGGAGACCCAGTTCTTC	CASSTTGETQFF
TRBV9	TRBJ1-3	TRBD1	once	TGTGCCAGCGGGAACGCACAGGGGAAGGGAAACACCATATATTTT	CASGNAQGKGNTIYF
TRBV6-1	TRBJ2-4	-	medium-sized	TGTGCCAGCAGTACACTTGACAGGTCTAGATCCAATGAGCAGTACTTC	CASSTLDRSRSNEQYF
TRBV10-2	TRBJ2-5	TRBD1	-	TGCGCCAGCAACCAACAGGGGGCTGAGACCCAGTACTTC	CASNQQGAETQYF
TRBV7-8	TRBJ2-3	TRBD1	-	TGTGCCAGCAGCATAACCACTATCGACAGGGCTGCCACAGATACGCAGTATTTT	CASSITTIDRAATDTQYF
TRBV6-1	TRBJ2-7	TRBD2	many	TGTGCCAGCAGCGAACTAGCGGGAGTCTTAACCGAGCAGTACTTC	CASSELAGVLTEQYF
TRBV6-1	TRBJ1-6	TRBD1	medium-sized	TGTGCCAGCAGGGGCCGGACAGGGGGCGGTGGCAATTCACCCCTCCACTTT	CASRGRTGGGGNSPLHF
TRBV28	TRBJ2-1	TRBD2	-	TGTGCCAGCAGCGGACGGGGACTAGCGGGACCTCAGCAGTTCTTC	CASSGRGLAGPQQFF
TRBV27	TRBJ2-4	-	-	TGTGCCAGCAGAAAACAAGGACTGTCCAACAAAAACATTCAGTACTTC	CASRKQGLSNKNIQYF
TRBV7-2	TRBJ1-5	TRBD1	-	TGTGCCAGCAGCTTGGGACAGGGTTGGAGCAATCAGCCCCAGCATTTT	CASSLGQGWSNQPQHF
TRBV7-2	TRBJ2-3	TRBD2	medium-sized	TGTGCCAGCAGCTTATGGGGACTATCCGATACGCAGTATTTT	CASSLWGLSDTQYF
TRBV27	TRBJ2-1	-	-	TGTGCCAGCCTCGGGACTTTACCCTACGAGCAGTTCTTC	CASLGTLPYEQFF
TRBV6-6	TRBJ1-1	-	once	TGTGCCAGCAGACCAGGGGCGGACACTGAAGCTTTCTTT	CASRPGADTEAFF
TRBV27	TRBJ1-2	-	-	TGTGCCAGCAGGGCGAGTCTTGGATGTGGCTACACCTTC	CASRASLGCGYTF
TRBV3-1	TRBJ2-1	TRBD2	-	TGTGCCAGCAGCGTCATTCTTCCTAGCGGGGGGAGTGAGCAGTTCTTC	CASSVILPSGGSEQFF
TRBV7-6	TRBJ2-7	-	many	TGTGCCAGCAGCTTAGAGGCCGTCGGATACAATGAGCAGTACTTC	CASSLEAVGYNEQYF
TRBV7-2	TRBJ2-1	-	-	TGTGCCAGCAGCGCCCCCGGGGACTTTTACAATGAGCAGTTCTTC	CASSAPGDFYNEQFF
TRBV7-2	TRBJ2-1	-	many	TGTGCCAGCAGCTTAGGAGCAGAGACCCAGTTCTTC	CASSLGAETQFF
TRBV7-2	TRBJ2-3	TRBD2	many	TGTGCCAGCAGCTTGACTAGCGGGGGCCTCACAGATACGCAGTATTTT	CASSLTSGGLTDTQYF
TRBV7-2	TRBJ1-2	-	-	TGTGCCAGCAGCTTACAACAGATCGATGGCTACACCTTC	CASSLQQIDGYTF
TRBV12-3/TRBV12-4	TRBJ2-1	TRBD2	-	TGTGCCAACAGCCACACTAGCGGGGAGTACATTGAGCAGTTCTTC	CANSHTSGEYIEQFF
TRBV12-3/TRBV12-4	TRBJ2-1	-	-	TGTGCCAGCAGTCTCCCGACAGGAAGCTCCTACGAGCAGTTCTTC	CASSLPTGSSYEQFF
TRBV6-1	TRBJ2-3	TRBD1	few	TGTGCCAGCAGTTTACGGGCCAGGGGGCCAGATACGCAGTATTTT	CASSLRARGPDTQYF
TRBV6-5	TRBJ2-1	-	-	TGTGCCAGCAGTTACTCTGCCTTAAGGGTGCTGTCGGAGACCCAGTTCTTC	CASSYSALRVLSETQFF
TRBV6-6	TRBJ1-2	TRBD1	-	TGTGCCAGCAGTAACGGACAGGGGGCTTATGGCTACACCTTC	CASSNGQGAYGYTF
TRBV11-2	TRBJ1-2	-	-	TGTGCCAGCAGCTTCGGAAAAGGTCGAAACTATGGCTACACCTTC	CASSFGKGRNYGYTF
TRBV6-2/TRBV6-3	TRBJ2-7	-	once	TGTGCCAGCACCCGGGGACTGGATTATTACAATGAGCAGTACTTC	CASTRGLDYYNEQYF
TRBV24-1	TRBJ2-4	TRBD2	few	TGTGCCACCAGTGGACTAGCGGGAGGTTACAATGAGCAGTACTTC	CATSGLAGGYNEQYF
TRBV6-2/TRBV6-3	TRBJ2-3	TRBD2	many	TGTGCCAGCAGTTACTCACTAGCGGGGCCGAACCTTGGGGGCACAGATACGCAGTATTTT	CASSYSLAGPNLGGTDTQYF
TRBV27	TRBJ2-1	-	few	TGTGCCACCCGGGCTAGCCGTTACGAGCAGTTCTTC	CATRASRYEQFF
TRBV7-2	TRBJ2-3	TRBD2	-	TGTGCCAGCAGTCCCGGGACTAGCGGGAGCACAGATACGCAGTATTTT	CASSPGTSGSTDTQYF
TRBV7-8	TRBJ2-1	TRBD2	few	TGTGCCAGCAGCTTAGAGGGACTAGCGGGTTGGGAGCAGTTCTTC	CASSLEGLAGWEQFF
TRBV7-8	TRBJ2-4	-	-	TGTGCCAGCAGCCCCCTTAGGGATTCCTACAATGAGCAGTACTTC	CASSPLRDSYNEQYF
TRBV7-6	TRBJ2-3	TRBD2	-	TGTGCCAGCAGCGGAACTAGCGGGGAAGATACGCAGTATTTT	CASSGTSGEDTQYF
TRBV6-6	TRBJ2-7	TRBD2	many	TGTGCCAGCAGTTACTCGATTGGACTAGCGGGAGGTGAGCAGTACTTC	CASSYSIGLAGGEQYF
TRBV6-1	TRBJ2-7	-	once	TGTGCCAGCAACTGGATGGGGCAGGTCGAGCAGTACTTC	CASNWMGQVEQYF
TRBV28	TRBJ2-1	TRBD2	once	TGTGCCAGCAGGCGCGGGAGTGGCAATGAGCAGTTCTTC	CASRRGSGNEQFF
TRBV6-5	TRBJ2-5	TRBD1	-	TGTGCCAGCAGTTATCGGACAGGGGGCGAGACCCAGTACTTC	CASSYRTGGETQYF
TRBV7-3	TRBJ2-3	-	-	TGTGCCAGCAGCTCCCGGGGGGCCGTTCCAGATACGCAGTATTTT	CASSSRGAVPDTQYF
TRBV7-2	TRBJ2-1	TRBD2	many	TGTGCCAGCAACCCCCCGGGGGGGACCCAGTTCTTC	CASNPPGGTQFF
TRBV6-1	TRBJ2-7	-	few	TGTGCCAGCAGTGATACCATGGCAGGCCTCGAGCAGTACTTC	CASSDTMAGLEQYF
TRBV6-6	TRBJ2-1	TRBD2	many	TGTGCCAGCAGTTACTCGACCCCGGGCCGGGGGGGCTACGAGCAGTTCTTC	CASSYSTPGRGGYEQFF
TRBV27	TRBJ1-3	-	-	TGTGCCAGCAGTACAGGGCCCTCTGGAAACACCATATATTTT	CASSTGPSGNTIYF
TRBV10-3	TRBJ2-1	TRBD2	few	TGTGCCATCAGTGAGTCGGAGGGACTAGCGAGGAAAGCGGGTGAGCAGTTCTTC	CAISESEGLARKAGEQFF
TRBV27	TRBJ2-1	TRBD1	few	TGTGCCAGCAGTTCGTACAGGGGATTATACTACAATGAGCAGTTCTTC	CASSSYRGLYYNEQFF